Below, 13 T cell receptor beta chains from the same sample are listed, as sequenced in a study of cytomegalovirus exposure and HLA in healthy donors. PCR involved 60 Vbeta and 13 Jbeta primers. TCRdb's table, derived via immunoSEQ multiplex PCR, lists solely in-frame clones and lacks some. Of some 130,000 clones listed, roughly four fifths were seen once; the top ten hold less than 2%. What was sequenced was PBMCs. The receptors stem from a female donor in good health and CMV-seropositive.

The gene calls are TRBV9 and TRBJ1-4; D is perhaps TRBD1 (6 bases). Trimming stripped 1 base from V and 8 bases from J, with 12 bases between. This CDR3 has 14 amino acids. The germline V gene has CDR1 SGDLS and CDR2 YYNGEE. The CDR3 DNA reads TGTGCCAGCAGCGTAACAGGGCACGGAGAAAAACTGTTTTTT. This translates into CASSVTGHGEKLFF.

The chain carries TRBV28 and TRBJ1-6; D is perhaps TRBD1 (5 bases). The length of the CDR3 is 15 residues. Germline V gene data show CDR1 as MDHEN and CDR2 as SYDVKM. V dropped 4 bases and J dropped 5 bases, with 12 bases sitting between them. CDR3 in DNA: TGTGCCAGCAGTTCCGTGGGGGGTGATAATTCACCCCTCCACTTT. Translated: CASSSVGGDNSPLHF.

The chain couples TRBV4-1 to TRBJ1-1; the D gene is possibly TRBD1 (6 bases). The CDR3 has 16 residues. Germline CDR1 MGHRA, CDR2 YSYEKL. The V and J ends lost 2 bases and 8 bases respectively, with 21 bases between them. As DNA, the CDR3 is TGCGCCAGCAGCCAATCTTACCCAGGGGACTATTTAGAAGCTTTCTTT. As protein: CASSQSYPGDYLEAFF.

The J gene is TRBJ2-5, the V gene TRBV7-9, with 11 nucleotides matching TRBD2. This CDR3 spans 15 amino acids. J was trimmed by 7 bases and V by 3 bases; bases with no gene match: 7. The germline V gene encodes CDR1 SEHNR and CDR2 FQNEAQ (reference sequence). The CDR3 here is CASSLVTSGSVTQYF. The CDR3 DNA sequence: TGTGCCAGCAGCTTGGTCACTAGCGGGAGTGTGACCCAGTACTTC.

The chain links TRBV28 to TRBJ2-1; D uncertain. CDR1 MDHEN and CDR2 SYDVKM come from the germline V gene. The germline V and J ends were trimmed by 0 bases and 8 bases, with 8 bases remaining between them. The CDR3 is made up of 13 amino acids. The CDR3 DNA reads TGTGCCAGCAGTTTATGGGAAAGCGATGAGCAGTTCTTC. This sequence encodes CASSLWESDEQFF.

The genes are TRBV29-1 and TRBJ2-3; D not certain. Per the germline V gene, CDR1 is SQVTM and CDR2 is ANQGSEA. V lost 3 bases and J 4 bases, leaving 5 bases between the germline ends. This CDR3 region has 11 residues. The CDR3: CSVDSADTQYF. CDR3 in DNA: TGCAGCGTTGACAGTGCAGATACGCAGTATTTT.

This sequence joins TRBV7-9 and TRBJ2-2; D may be TRBD1 (6 bases). Trimming pared 11 bases from V and 4 bases from J, leaving 20 bases between. Germline CDR1 reads SEHNR; CDR2 reads FQNEAQ (reference sequence). The CDR3 length is 15 residues. This CDR3 reads CAHERTAHRTGELFF. The CDR3, as DNA: TGTGCCCACGAGCGGACAGCTCATCGCACCGGGGAGCTGTTTTTT.

The chain recombines TRBV19 with TRBJ2-2; 9 bases line up with TRBD1. The CDR3 consists of 15 residues. Germline V lookup: CDR1 LNHDA, CDR2 SQIVND (reference sequence). V lost 3 bases and J lost 3; bases outside the gene matches: 2. The CDR3 nucleotides are TGTGCCAGTAGTATGGGACAGGGTTACACCGGGGAGCTGTTTTTT. The encoded protein is CASSMGQGYTGELFF.

This clone was seen once. The chain couples TRBV2 to TRBJ2-5; 12 bases are a match to TRBD2. This CDR3 region has 18 residues. Germline V CDR1 and CDR2: SNHLY, FYNNEI. V was clipped by 5 bases and J by 5 bases; unmatched bases: 15. CDR3 sequence reads: CASSPSLAGGPSGETQYF. The DNA of the CDR3 is TGTGCCAGCAGTCCCTCGCTAGCGGGAGGGCCATCGGGGGAGACCCAGTACTTC.

In its sample, this clone was seen a few times. The chain uses TRBV6-5 and TRBJ1-1; no firm D call. Germline V CDR1 and CDR2: MNHEY, SVGAGI. V was clipped by 6 bases and J by 7 bases, with 15 bases between them. The CDR3 runs to 13 residues. CDR3 bases: TGTGCCAGCAGGTTACCCGCGGCGCATGAAGCTTTCTTT. Translated: CASRLPAAHEAFF.

The chain has TRBV29-1 and TRBJ2-6; D perhaps matches TRBD1 (6 bases). V was trimmed by 6 bases and J by 2 bases, leaving 11 bases between them. Per the germline V gene, CDR1 is SQVTM and CDR2 is ANQGSEA. The CDR3 is 14 residues long. The CDR3 coding sequence is TGCAGCGTGGAGACAGGTCCTGGGGCCAACGTCCTGACTTTC. It yields the protein CSVETGPGANVLTF.

The CDR3 loop reads CASSLVSQGNYEQYF. The CDR3 bases are TGTGCCAGCAGCTTAGTAAGTCAGGGAAACTACGAGCAGTACTTC. The chain uses TRBV11-2 and TRBJ2-7; tentative D call: TRBD1 (5 bases). Trimming shortened V by 1 base and J by 3 bases, and 13 bases separated the two germline ends. CDR1 and CDR2 (germline): SGHAT, FQNNGV. The CDR3 is made up of 15 amino acids.

The table lists this clone with a few counts. The chain's CDR3 is CSVEGGQGHPYEQYF. DNA of the CDR3: TGCAGCGTTGAAGGGGGTCAGGGGCACCCCTACGAGCAGTACTTC. The chain combines TRBV29-1 with TRBJ2-7; possibly TRBD1 for D (6 bases). This CDR3 is 15 amino acids long. CDR1 is SQVTM and CDR2 is ANQGSEA in the germline V gene. The V gene lost 1 base and the J gene lost 2 bases, with 15 bases spanning the gap.